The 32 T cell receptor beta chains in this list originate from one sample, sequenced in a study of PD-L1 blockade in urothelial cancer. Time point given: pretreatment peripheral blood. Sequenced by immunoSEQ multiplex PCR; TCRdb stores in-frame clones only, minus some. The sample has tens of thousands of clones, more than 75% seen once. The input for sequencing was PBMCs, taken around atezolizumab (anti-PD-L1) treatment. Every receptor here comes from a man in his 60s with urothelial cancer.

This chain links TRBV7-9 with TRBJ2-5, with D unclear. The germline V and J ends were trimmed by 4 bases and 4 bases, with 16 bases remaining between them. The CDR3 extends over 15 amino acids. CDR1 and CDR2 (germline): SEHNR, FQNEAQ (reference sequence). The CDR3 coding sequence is TGTGCCAGCAGCTCTCTCACCACGGAGAGAGAGACCCAGTACTTC. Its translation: CASSSLTTERETQYF.

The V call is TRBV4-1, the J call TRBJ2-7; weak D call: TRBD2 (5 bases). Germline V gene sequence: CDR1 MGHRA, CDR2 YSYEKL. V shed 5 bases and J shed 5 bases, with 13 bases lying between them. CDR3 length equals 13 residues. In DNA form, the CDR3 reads TGCGCCAGCAGCGAAAGCGGCGAGGACGAGCAGTACTTC. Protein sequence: CASSESGEDEQYF.

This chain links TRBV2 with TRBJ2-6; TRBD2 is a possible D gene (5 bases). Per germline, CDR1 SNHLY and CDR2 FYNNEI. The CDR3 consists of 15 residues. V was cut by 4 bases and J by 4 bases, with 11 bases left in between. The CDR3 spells CASSVLELGANVLTF. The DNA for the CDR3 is TGTGCCAGCAGTGTACTAGAACTAGGGGCCAACGTCCTGACTTTC.

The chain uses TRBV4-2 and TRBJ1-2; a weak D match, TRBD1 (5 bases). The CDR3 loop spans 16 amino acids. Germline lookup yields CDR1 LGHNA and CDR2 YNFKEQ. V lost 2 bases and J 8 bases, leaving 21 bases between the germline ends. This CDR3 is CASSQMDGRGSGGYTF. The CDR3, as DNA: TGTGCCAGCAGCCAAATGGATGGACGGGGGTCTGGAGGCTACACCTTC.

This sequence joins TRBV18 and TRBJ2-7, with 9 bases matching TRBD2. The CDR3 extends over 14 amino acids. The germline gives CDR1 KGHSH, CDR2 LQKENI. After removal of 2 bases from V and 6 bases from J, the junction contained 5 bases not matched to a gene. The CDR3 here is CASSPSGLAFEQYF. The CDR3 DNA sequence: TGTGCCAGCTCACCATCGGGACTAGCTTTCGAGCAGTACTTC.

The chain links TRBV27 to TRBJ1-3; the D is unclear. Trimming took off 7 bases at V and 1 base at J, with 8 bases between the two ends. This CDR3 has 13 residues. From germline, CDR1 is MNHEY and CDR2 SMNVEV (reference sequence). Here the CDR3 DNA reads TGTGCCAGCAAAGCCTTATCTGGAAACACCATATATTTT. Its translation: CASKALSGNTIYF.

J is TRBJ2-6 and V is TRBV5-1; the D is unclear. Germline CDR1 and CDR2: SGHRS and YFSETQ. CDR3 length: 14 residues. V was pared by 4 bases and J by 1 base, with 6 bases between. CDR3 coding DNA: TGCGCCAGCAGCGACACTTCTGGGGCCAACGTCCTGACTTTC. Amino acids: CASSDTSGANVLTF.

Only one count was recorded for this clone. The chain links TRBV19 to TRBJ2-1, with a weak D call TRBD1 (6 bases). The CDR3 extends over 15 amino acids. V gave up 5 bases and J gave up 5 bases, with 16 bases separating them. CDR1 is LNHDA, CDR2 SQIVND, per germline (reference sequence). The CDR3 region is CASSLGQSYHNEQFF. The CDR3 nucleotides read TGTGCCAGTAGTCTAGGACAGAGCTACCACAATGAGCAGTTCTTC.

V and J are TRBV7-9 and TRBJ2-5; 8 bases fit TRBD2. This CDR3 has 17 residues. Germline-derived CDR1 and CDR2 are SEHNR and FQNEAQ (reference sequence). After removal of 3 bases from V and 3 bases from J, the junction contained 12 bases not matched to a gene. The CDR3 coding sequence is TGTGCCAGCAGCTTGGAGGCCAGGGCGGGAGGAAAAGAGACCCAGTACTTC. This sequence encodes CASSLEARAGGKETQYF. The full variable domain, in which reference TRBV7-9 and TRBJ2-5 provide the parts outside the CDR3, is DTGVSQNPRHKITKRGQNVTFRCDPISEHNRLYWYRQTLGQGPEFLTYFQNEAQLEKSRLLSDRFSAERPKGSFSTLEIQRTEQGDSAMYLCASSLEARAGGKETQYFGPGTRLLVL.

The DNA of the CDR3 is TGCGCCAGCAGCCAAGATTACGAGTTCGCCTCCCAGTACTTC. It is translated as CASSQDYEFASQYF. The chain joins TRBV4-1 to TRBJ2-5; D gene uncertain. V was trimmed by 0 bases and J by 9 bases, leaving 14 bases between them. This CDR3 comprises 14 residues. From germline, CDR1 is MGHRA and CDR2 YSYEKL.

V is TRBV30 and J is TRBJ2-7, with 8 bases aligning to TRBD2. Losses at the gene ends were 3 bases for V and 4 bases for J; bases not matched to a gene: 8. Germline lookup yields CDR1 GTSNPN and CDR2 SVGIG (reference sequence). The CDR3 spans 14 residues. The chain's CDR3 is CAWRGLAGRYEQYF. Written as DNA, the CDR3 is TGTGCCTGGAGGGGTTTAGCGGGGAGGTACGAGCAGTACTTC.

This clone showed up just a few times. The CDR3 spells CACQAGFYSNQPQHF. CDR3 DNA: TGTGCCTGTCAAGCAGGGTTTTATAGCAATCAGCCCCAGCATTTT. The chain employs TRBV6-1 and TRBJ1-5; perhaps TRBD1 as D (5 bases). V was trimmed by 11 bases and J by 0 bases, leaving 17 bases between them. Germline V gene sequence: CDR1 MNHNS, CDR2 SASEGT. CDR3 size: 15 residues.

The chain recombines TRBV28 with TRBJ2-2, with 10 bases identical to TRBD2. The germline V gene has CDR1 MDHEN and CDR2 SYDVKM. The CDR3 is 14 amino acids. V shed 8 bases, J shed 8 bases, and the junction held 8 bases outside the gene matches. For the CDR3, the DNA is TGTGCCAGCGGACTAGCGGCCGAGAGGGGGGAGCTGTTTTTT. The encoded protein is CASGLAAERGELFF.

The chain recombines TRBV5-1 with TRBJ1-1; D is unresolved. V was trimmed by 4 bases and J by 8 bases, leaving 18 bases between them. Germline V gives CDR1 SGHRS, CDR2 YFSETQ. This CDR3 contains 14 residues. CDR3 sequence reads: CASSLGLPPREAFF. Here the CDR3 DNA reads TGCGCCAGCAGCCTCGGACTTCCCCCACGGGAAGCTTTCTTT.

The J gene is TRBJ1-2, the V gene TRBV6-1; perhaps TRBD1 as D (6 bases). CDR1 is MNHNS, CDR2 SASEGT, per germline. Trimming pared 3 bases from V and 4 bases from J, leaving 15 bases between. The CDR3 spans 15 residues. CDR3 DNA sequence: TGTGCCAGCAGTGAGGGGGGGGCAGGGCTCTATGGCTACACCTTC. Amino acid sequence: CASSEGGAGLYGYTF.

CDR3 residues: CASSLAGDRGGGGYTF. The CDR3 region has the DNA TGTGCCAGCAGCTTAGCGGGGGACAGGGGAGGCGGTGGCTACACCTTC. V gene TRBV7-8 combines with J gene TRBJ1-2; TRBD1 matches at 10 bases. The CDR3 runs 16 residues. The junction had 8 bases not matched to a gene; V was cut back by 0 bases and J by 7 bases. CDR1 and CDR2 (germline): SGHVS, FQNEAQ. Based on the CDR3 plus reference TRBV7-8 and TRBJ1-2, the full variable domain is GAGVSQSPRYKVAKRGQDVALRCDPISGHVSLFWYQQALGQGPEFLTYFQNEAQLDKSGLPSDRFFAERPEGSVSTLKIQRTQQEDSAVYLCASSLAGDRGGGGYTFGSGTRLTVV.

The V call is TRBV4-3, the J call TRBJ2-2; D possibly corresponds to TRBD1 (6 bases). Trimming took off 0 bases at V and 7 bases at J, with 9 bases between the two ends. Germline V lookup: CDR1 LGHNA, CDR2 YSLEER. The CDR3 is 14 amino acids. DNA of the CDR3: TGCGCCAGCAGCCAAGAACCCAGGGGCGGGGAGCTGTTTTTT. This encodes CASSQEPRGGELFF.

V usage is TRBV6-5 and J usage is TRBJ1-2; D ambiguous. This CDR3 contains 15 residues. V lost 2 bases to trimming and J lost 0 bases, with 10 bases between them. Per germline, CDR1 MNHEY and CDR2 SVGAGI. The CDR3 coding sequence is TGTGCCAGCAGTTACGGCGGTGTCCCTAACTATGGCTACACCTTC. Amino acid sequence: CASSYGGVPNYGYTF.

The DNA for the CDR3 is TGTGCCAGCAGTTTCGGACAGGGTAACACTGAAGCTTTCTTT. Translating gives CASSFGQGNTEAFF. J is TRBJ1-1 and V is TRBV28, with TRBD1 matching 8 bases. J gave up 2 bases and V 3 bases, and 2 bases lay outside the gene matches. The germline V gene has CDR1 MDHEN and CDR2 SYDVKM. The CDR3 is 14 amino acids.

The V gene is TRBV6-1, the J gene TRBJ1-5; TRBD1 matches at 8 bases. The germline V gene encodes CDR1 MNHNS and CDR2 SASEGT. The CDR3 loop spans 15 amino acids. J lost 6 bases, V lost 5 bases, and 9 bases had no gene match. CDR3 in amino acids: CASSSPPTGGQPQHF. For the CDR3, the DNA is TGTGCCAGCAGTTCTCCTCCTACAGGGGGTCAGCCCCAGCATTTT.

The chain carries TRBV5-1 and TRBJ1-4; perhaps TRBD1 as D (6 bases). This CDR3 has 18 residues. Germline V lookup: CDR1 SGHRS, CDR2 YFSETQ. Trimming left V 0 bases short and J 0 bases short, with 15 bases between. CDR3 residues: CASSLVGGAGATNEKLFF. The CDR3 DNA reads TGCGCCAGCAGCTTGGTAGGGGGGGCAGGAGCAACTAATGAAAAACTGTTTTTT.

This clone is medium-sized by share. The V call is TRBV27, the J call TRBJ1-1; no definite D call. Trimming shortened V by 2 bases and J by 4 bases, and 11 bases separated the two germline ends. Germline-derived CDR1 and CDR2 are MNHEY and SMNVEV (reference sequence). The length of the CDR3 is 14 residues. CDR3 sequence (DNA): TGTGCCAGCAGTTTAGCCGGTCCATCCACTGAAGCTTTCTTT. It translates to CASSLAGPSTEAFF.

The CDR3 DNA is TGTGCCAGCAGATGGCAGTTCGGCGGGAGGGAAAGTGAGCAGTTCTTC. It translates to CASRWQFGGRESEQFF. V is TRBV28 and J is TRBJ2-1; 9 bases are shared with TRBD2. Germline values: CDR1 MDHEN, CDR2 SYDVKM. This CDR3 region has 16 residues. After removal of 6 bases from V and 9 bases from J, the junction contained 15 bases not matched to a gene.

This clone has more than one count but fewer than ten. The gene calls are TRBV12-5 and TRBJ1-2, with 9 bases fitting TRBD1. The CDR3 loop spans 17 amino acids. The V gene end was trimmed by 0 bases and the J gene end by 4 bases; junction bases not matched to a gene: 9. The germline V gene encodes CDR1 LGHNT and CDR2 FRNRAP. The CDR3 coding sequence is TGTGCTAGTGGTTTGGTAGGAGGGCCGGGACAGGGCTATGGCTACACCTTC. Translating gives CASGLVGGPGQGYGYTF.

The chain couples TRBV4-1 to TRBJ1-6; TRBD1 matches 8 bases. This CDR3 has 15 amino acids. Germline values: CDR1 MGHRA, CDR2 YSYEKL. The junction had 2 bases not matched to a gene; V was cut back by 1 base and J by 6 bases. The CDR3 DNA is TGCGCCAGCAGCCAAGGGACAGGGCTTAATTCACCCCTCCACTTT. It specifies CASSQGTGLNSPLHF.

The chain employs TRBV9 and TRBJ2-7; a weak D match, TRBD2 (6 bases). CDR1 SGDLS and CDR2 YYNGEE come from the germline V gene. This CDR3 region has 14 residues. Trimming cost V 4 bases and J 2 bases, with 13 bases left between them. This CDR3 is CASSPRWEAYEQYF. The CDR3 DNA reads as TGTGCCAGCAGCCCCCGCTGGGAGGCCTACGAGCAGTACTTC.

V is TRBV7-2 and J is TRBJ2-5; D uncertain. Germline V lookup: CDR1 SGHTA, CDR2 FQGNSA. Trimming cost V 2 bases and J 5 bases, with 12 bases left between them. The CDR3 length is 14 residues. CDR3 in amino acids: CASSLLPEIETQYF. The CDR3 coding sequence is TGTGCCAGCAGCTTACTACCCGAGATCGAGACCCAGTACTTC.

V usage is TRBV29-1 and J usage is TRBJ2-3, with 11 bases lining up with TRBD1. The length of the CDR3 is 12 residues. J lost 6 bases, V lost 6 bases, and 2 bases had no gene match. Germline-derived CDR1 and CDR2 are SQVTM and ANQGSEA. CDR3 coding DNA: TGCAGCGTGGACAGGGGGCAGGATACGCAGTATTTT. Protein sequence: CSVDRGQDTQYF.

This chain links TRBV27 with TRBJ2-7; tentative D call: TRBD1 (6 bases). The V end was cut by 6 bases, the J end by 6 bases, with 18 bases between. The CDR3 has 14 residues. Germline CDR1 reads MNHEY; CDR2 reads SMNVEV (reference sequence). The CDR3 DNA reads TGTGCCAGCAGGCTGATGGGGGCTAGCCGCGAGCAGTACTTC. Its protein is CASRLMGASREQYF.

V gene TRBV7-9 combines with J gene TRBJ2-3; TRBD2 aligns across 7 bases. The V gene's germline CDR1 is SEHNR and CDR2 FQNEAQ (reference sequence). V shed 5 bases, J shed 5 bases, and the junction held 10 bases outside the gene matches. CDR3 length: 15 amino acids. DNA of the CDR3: TGTGCCAGCAGCGGCGGGCGGGAGTTTGGAGATACGCAGTATTTT. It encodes CASSGGREFGDTQYF.

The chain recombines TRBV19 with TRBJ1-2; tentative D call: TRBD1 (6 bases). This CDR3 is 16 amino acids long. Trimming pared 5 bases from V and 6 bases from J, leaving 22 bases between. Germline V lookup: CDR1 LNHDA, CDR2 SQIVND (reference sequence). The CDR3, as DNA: TGTGCCAGTAGTTCACAGCAAATAGACAGGATAAATGGCTACACCTTC. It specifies CASSSQQIDRINGYTF. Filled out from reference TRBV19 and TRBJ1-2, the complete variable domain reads DGGITQSPKYLFRKEGQNVTLSCEQNLNHDAMYWYRQDPGQGLRLIYYSQIVNDFQKGDIAEGYSVSREKKESFPLTVTSAQKNPTAFYLCASSSQQIDRINGYTFGSGTRLTVV.

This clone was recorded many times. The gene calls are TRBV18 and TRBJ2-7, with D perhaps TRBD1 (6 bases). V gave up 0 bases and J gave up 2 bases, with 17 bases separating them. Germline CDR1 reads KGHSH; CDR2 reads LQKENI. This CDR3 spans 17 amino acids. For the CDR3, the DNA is TGTGCCAGCTCACCACCGGAATACTCAGGGGTGCCCTACGAGCAGTACTTC. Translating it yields CASSPPEYSGVPYEQYF.